Listed below are T cell receptor beta chains from one sample, sequenced in a study of blood T cell repertoires in COVID-19. Profiled with immunoSEQ multiplex PCR; TCRdb holds only in-frame clones, not every one. The sample lists about 140,000 clones, almost 85% occurring once. The sample comprised PBMCs or T cells enriched from blood (not recorded which). Source of these receptors: a man in his forties or fifties with acute COVID-19. Both conserved end residues are part of each CDR3. The D gene is left open where the match is weak. Clone size is not always given. Where it is, it says once, few, many or a class for expanded clones.

V: TRBV19
D: -
J: TRBJ1-2
size: -
DNA: TGTGCCAGTAGTATTCGGTCAGGTTGGGATGGCTACACCTTC
CDR3: CASSIRSGWDGYTF

V: TRBV10-2
D: TRBD1
J: TRBJ1-6
size: -
DNA: TGCGCCAGCAGACCGGGACAGGGTAATTCACCCCTCCACTTT
CDR3: CASRPGQGNSPLHF

V: TRBV9
D: -
J: TRBJ2-2
size: once
DNA: TGTGCCAGCAGCAGCCCAGGGAAGGCCACTAGCCCCAACACCGGGGAGCTGTTTTTT
CDR3: CASSSPGKATSPNTGELFF

V: TRBV28
D: TRBD1
J: TRBJ1-1
size: -
DNA: TGTGCCAGCAGTTTATACAGGGGCGTTTCTACTGAAGCTTTCTTT
CDR3: CASSLYRGVSTEAFF

V: TRBV5-5
D: TRBD1
J: TRBJ1-2
size: few
DNA: TGTGCCAGCAGCTTCCGACAGGGGCTCTACACCTTC
CDR3: CASSFRQGLYTF

V: TRBV28
D: -
J: TRBJ1-1
size: once
DNA: TGTGCCAGCAATCCCCACGAGGACACTGAAGCTTTCTTT
CDR3: CASNPHEDTEAFF

V: TRBV28
D: -
J: TRBJ2-1
size: -
DNA: TGTGCCAGCGGAGGGGGCGGGAATGAGCAGTTCTTC
CDR3: CASGGGGNEQFF

V: TRBV21-1
D: -
J: TRBJ2-3
size: -
DNA: TGTGCCAGCAGCAAAGAGGCGGGAGTTCTACATACGCAGTATTTT
CDR3: CASSKEAGVLHTQYF

V: TRBV9
D: -
J: TRBJ2-2
size: -
DNA: TGTGCCAGCAGCCATCCCGAGGGAGTGAACACCGGGGAGCTGTTTTTT
CDR3: CASSHPEGVNTGELFF

V: TRBV19
D: -
J: TRBJ1-6
size: few
DNA: TGTGCCAGTAGTATTCACGGAGGAGAGGACCATAATTCACCCCTCCACTTT
CDR3: CASSIHGGEDHNSPLHF

V: TRBV5-1
D: TRBD2
J: TRBJ2-7
size: -
DNA: TGCGCCAGCAGCTTGACCTCCGGACTAGCGGGGGACGAGCAGTACTTC
CDR3: CASSLTSGLAGDEQYF

V: TRBV29-1
D: -
J: TRBJ1-1
size: -
DNA: TGCAGCTACCAGGAAGGTTTCGAAGCTTTCTTT
CDR3: CSYQEGFEAFF

V: TRBV12-3/TRBV12-4
D: -
J: TRBJ2-7
size: -
DNA: TGTGCCAGCAGTTTACGAGGTCCCGAGCAGTACTTC
CDR3: CASSLRGPEQYF

V: TRBV24-1
D: TRBD1
J: TRBJ1-5
size: -
DNA: TGTGCCGCCTACCGGGACAGGGAATATAGCAATCAGCCCCAGCATTTT
CDR3: CAAYRDREYSNQPQHF

V: TRBV4-3
D: -
J: TRBJ2-7
size: -
DNA: TGCGCCAGCAGCCAAGAAGTATTCAGGCTTGTCTCCTACGAGCAGTACTTC
CDR3: CASSQEVFRLVSYEQYF

V: TRBV24-1
D: -
J: TRBJ1-3
size: -
DNA: TGTGCCACCAGTGAAGGGGCTATCCCCCACACCATATATTTT
CDR3: CATSEGAIPHTIYF

V: TRBV28
D: TRBD2
J: TRBJ2-3
size: -
DNA: TGTGCCAGCAGTTACATAGCGGGACGCACAGATACGCAGTATTTT
CDR3: CASSYIAGRTDTQYF

V: TRBV6-5
D: TRBD2
J: TRBJ2-5
size: -
DNA: TGTGCCAGCGCTAGCGGGAGAGGGCGGGAGACCCAGTACTTC
CDR3: CASASGRGRETQYF

V: TRBV6-2/TRBV6-3
D: TRBD2
J: TRBJ2-7
size: -
DNA: TGTGCCAGCAGCGCGGGGGGCGAGCAGTACTTC
CDR3: CASSAGGEQYF

V: TRBV10-3
D: -
J: TRBJ1-6
size: -
DNA: TGTGCCATCAGTGAGTCAACCGGGAGCTCACCCCTCCACTTT
CDR3: CAISESTGSSPLHF

V: TRBV10-3
D: TRBD1
J: TRBJ1-1
size: -
DNA: TGTGCCATCAGTGAGGATTCGAGACAGGGGAACACTGAAGCTTTCTTT
CDR3: CAISEDSRQGNTEAFF

V: TRBV4-1
D: -
J: TRBJ2-5
size: -
DNA: TGCGCCAGCAGCCAAAGTGGCAGGGGCCAAGAGACCCAGTACTTC
CDR3: CASSQSGRGQETQYF

V: TRBV5-6
D: -
J: TRBJ2-1
size: once
DNA: TGTGCCAGCAGCTTGGTGGAGTACAATGAGCAGTTCTTC
CDR3: CASSLVEYNEQFF

V: TRBV18
D: TRBD1
J: TRBJ1-3
size: -
DNA: TGTGCCAGCTCACGATCCGGACAGGCCCTAGGAAACACCATATATTTT
CDR3: CASSRSGQALGNTIYF

V: TRBV28
D: TRBD2
J: TRBJ2-7
size: -
DNA: TGTGCCAGCAGTCCACCGGGACTAGCTGTCGAGAGGGGGGAGCAGTACTTC
CDR3: CASSPPGLAVERGEQYF

V: TRBV28
D: TRBD1
J: TRBJ1-2
size: -
DNA: TGTGCCAGCAGTTTGACAGGGAACTATGGCTACACCTTC
CDR3: CASSLTGNYGYTF

V: TRBV4-2
D: -
J: TRBJ1-4
size: -
DNA: TGTGCCAGCAGCCAAGGGTGGCAACTGGAGGGGCGGGATGAAAAACTGTTTTTT
CDR3: CASSQGWQLEGRDEKLFF

V: TRBV27
D: TRBD2
J: TRBJ2-1
size: few
DNA: TGTGCCAGCAGCCAAGGGACTAGCGGTTCCTACAATGAGCAGTTCTTC
CDR3: CASSQGTSGSYNEQFF

V: TRBV15
D: -
J: TRBJ2-5
size: -
DNA: TGTGCCACCAGCAGAGATCTTGGGGCCCGGGAGACCCAGTACTTC
CDR3: CATSRDLGARETQYF

V: TRBV6-5
D: TRBD1
J: TRBJ2-4
size: -
DNA: TGTGCCAGCAGTTCAGACAGGGAACAAAACATTCAGTACTTC
CDR3: CASSSDREQNIQYF

V: TRBV5-1
D: -
J: TRBJ2-7
size: once
DNA: TGCGCCAGCAGCTTGGGAGTTCCCAGGGACGAGCAGTACTTC
CDR3: CASSLGVPRDEQYF

V: TRBV7-7
D: TRBD1
J: TRBJ2-5
size: few
DNA: TGTGCCAGCAGCTTACGCAGGGGGGAGACCCAGTACTTC
CDR3: CASSLRRGETQYF

V: TRBV10-2
D: -
J: TRBJ2-4
size: -
DNA: TGCGCCAGCAGTGAGGCGGGTACAATGGGCATTCAGTACTTC
CDR3: CASSEAGTMGIQYF